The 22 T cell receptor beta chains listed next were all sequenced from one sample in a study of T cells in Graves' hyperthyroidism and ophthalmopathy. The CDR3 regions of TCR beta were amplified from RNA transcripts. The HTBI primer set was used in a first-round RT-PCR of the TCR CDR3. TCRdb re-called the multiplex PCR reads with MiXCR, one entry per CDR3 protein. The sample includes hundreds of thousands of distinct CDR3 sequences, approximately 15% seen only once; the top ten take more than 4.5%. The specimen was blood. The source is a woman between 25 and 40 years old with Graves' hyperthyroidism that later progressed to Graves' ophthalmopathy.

CDR3 sequence (DNA): TGTGCCAGCAGCTCCCGTCCACGGGAGGGTAGGCATACGCAGTATTTT. This gives the protein CASSSRPREGRHTQYF. The chain couples TRBV7-3 to TRBJ2-3; 8 nucleotides align to TRBD2. Germline loops: CDR1 SGHTA, CDR2 FQGTGA. The J segment lost 7 bases and the V segment lost 4 bases, leaving 13 bases of the junction unmatched. The CDR3 spans 16 residues.

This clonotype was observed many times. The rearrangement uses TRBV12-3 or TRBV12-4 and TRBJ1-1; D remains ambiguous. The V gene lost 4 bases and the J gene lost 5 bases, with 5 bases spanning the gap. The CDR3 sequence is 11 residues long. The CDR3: CASSSRTEAFF. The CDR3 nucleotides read TGTGCCAGCAGTTCACGGACTGAAGCTTTCTTT.

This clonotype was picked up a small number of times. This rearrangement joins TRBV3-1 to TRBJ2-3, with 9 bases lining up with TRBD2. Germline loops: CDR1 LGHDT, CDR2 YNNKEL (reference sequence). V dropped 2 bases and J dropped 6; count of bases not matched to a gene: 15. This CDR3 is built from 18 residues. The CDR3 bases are TGTGCCAGCAGCCAACTCTTCACGGCGGGAGGGCCCACGGATACGCAGTATTTT. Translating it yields CASSQLFTAGGPTDTQYF.

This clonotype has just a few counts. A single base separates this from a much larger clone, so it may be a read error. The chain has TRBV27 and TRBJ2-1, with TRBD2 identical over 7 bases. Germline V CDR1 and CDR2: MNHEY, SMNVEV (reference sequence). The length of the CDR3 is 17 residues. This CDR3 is CASNLFSASGAYNEQFF. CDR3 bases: TGTGCCAGCAATTTATTTTCGGCTAGCGGTGCCTACAATGAGCAGTTCTTC.

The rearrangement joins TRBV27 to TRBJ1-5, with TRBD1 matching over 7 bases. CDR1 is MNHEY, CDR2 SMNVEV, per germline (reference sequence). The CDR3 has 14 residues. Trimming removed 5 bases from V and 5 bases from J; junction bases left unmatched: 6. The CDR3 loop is CASSPGQLYQPQHF. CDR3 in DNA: TGTGCCAGCAGTCCGGGACAGCTATATCAGCCCCAGCATTTT.

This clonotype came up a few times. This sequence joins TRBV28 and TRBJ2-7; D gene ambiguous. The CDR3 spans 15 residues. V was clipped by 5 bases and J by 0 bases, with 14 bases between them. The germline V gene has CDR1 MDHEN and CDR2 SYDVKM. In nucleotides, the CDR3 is TGTGCCAGCAGTCCCTCCCCTATATCCTCCTACGAGCAGTACTTC. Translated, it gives CASSPSPISSYEQYF.

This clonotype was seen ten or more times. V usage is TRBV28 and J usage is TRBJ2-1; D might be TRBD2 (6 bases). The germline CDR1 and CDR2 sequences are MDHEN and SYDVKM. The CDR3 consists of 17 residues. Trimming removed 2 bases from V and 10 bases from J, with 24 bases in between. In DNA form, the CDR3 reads TGTGCCAGCAGTTTAAGTCAGGGTGGCGGGATAGGGGTAGAGCAGTTCTTC. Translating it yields CASSLSQGGGIGVEQFF.

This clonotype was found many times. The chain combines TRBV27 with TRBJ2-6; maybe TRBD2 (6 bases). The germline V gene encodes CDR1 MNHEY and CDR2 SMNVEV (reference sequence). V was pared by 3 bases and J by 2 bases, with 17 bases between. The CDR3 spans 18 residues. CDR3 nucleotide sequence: TGTGCCAGCAGTTTCCTGGGACCAGGAGGGCCTGGGGCCAACGTCCTGACTTTC. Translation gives CASSFLGPGGPGANVLTF.

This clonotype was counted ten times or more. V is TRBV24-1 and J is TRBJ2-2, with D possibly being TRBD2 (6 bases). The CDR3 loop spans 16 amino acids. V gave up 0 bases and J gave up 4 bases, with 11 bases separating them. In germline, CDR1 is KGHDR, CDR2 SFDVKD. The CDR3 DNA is TGTGCCACCAGTGATTTGGGAGGGCTCCTCACCGGGGAGCTGTTTTTT. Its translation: CATSDLGGLLTGELFF.

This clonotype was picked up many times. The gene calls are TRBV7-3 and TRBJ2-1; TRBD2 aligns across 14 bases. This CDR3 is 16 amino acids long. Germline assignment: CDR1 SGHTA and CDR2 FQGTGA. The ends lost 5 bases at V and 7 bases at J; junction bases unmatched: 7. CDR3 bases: TGTGCCAGCAGCCCTATGGGACTAGCGGGAGTTAATGAGCAGTTCTTC. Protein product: CASSPMGLAGVNEQFF.

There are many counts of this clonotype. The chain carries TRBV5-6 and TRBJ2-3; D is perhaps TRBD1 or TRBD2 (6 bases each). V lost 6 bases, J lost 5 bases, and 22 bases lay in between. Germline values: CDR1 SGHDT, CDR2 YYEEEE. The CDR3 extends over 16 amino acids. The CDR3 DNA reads TGTGCCAGCACCAAGCTACGGGGGCCGGATGAAGATACGCAGTATTTT. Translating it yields CASTKLRGPDEDTQYF.

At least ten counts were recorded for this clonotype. The CDR3 region is CATRGTANEKLFF. DNA of the CDR3: TGTGCCACGAGAGGGACAGCGAATGAAAAACTGTTTTTT. This chain links TRBV6-1 with TRBJ1-4; TRBD1 matches 7 bases. Germline assignment: CDR1 MNHNS and CDR2 SASEGT. V was clipped by 10 bases and J by 5 bases; unmatched bases: 7. The CDR3 loop spans 13 amino acids.

The DNA for the CDR3 is TGTGCCAGCACCTACAGGACAGGGGGTCCCTACGAGCAGTACTTC. Encoded protein: CASTYRTGGPYEQYF. The chain joins TRBV11-3 to TRBJ2-7; 10 nucleotides align to TRBD1. The CDR3 is 15 residues long. J was trimmed by 2 bases and V by 7 bases; bases with no gene match: 8. Looked up from germline, CDR1 is SGHNT and CDR2 is YENEEA.

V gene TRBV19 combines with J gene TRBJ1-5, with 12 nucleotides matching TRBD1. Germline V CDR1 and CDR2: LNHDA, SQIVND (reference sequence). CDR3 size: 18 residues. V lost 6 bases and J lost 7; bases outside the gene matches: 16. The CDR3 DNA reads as TGTGCCAGTAGCCCTACCTCCGGGACAGGGGGCGGCGTACAGCCCCAGCATTTT. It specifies CASSPTSGTGGGVQPQHF.

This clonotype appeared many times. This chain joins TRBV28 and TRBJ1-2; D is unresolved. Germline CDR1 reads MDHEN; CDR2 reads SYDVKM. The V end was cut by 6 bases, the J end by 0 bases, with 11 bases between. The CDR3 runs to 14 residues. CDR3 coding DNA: TGTGCCAGCAGGTCCGACGGGTCTAACTATGGCTACACCTTC. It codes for CASRSDGSNYGYTF.

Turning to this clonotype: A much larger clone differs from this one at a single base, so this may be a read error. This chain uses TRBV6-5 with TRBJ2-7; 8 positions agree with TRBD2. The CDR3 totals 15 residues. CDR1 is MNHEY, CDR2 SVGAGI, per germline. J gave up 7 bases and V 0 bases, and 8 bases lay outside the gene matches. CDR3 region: CASSYSVAGGQEQYF. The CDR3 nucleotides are TGTGCCAGCAGTTACTCCGTGGCGGGAGGCCAGGAGCAGTACTTC.

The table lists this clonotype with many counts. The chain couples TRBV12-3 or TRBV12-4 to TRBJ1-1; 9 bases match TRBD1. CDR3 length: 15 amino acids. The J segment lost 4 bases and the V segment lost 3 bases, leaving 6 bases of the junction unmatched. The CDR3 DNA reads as TGTGCCAGCAGTTTTCCCAGGGACAGGGCCACTGAAGCTTTCTTT. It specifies CASSFPRDRATEAFF.

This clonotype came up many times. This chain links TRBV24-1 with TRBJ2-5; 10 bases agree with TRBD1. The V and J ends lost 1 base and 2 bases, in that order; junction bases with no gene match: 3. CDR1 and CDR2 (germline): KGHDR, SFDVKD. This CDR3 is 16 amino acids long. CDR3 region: CATSDLPGQGQETQYF. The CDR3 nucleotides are TGTGCCACCAGTGATTTACCGGGACAGGGGCAAGAGACCCAGTACTTC.

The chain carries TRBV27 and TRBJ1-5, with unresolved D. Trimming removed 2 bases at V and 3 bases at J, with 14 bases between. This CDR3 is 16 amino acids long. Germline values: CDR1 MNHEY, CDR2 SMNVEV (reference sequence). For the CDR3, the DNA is TGTGCCAGCAGTTTAGCGCCCCGGGGAAACAATCAGCCCCAGCATTTT. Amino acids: CASSLAPRGNNQPQHF.

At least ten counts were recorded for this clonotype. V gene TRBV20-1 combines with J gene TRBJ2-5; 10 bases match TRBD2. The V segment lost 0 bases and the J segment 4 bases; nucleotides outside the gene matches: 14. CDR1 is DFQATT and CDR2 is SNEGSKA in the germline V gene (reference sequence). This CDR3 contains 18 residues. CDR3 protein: CSARDPPSSGSLRETQYF. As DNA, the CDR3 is TGCAGTGCTAGAGACCCCCCTTCTAGCGGGAGCCTCCGAGAGACCCAGTACTTC.

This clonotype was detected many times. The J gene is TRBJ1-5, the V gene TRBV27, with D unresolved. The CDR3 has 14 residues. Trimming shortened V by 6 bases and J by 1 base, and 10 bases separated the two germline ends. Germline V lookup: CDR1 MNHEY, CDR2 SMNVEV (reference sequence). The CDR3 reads CASSSLESNQPQHF. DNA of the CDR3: TGTGCCAGCAGCTCACTCGAAAGCAATCAGCCCCAGCATTTT.

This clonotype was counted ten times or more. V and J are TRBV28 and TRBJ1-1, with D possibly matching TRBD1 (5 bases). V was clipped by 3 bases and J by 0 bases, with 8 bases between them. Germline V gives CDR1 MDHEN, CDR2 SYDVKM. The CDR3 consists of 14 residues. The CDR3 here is CASSFGGVNTEAFF. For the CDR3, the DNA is TGTGCCAGCAGTTTCGGAGGGGTGAACACTGAAGCTTTCTTT.